This TCR beta chain is from a study of cytomegalovirus exposure and HLA in healthy donors. Across the whole study: Caucasian-associated ancestry cluster membership applied to over 80% of around 400 genotyped donors.

To note about this clone: What it binds is not known. Here the CDR3 omits its conserved ending phenylalanine or tryptophan, so a read error is the likely source.

Study observations and caveats: The authors reported that TCR beta sequences could predict HLA-A and HLA-B alleles. These predictions were accurate for most subjects in the first cohort.

Primers for the PCR totalled 60 Vbeta and 13 Jbeta. As originally analysed: Approximately 80 million unique TCR beta chains, some 9.9 million of them shared, were counted by a later analysis. The method was immunoSEQ multiplex PCR; TCRdb's version includes in-frame clones alone and lacks a portion of them. For V, J and clone size, that table is used; D and trimming come from the DNA. The repertoire table contains some 200,000 clones. Nominally healthy donors were sampled, though unrecorded immune exposures were likely. The clonotype comes from a man younger than 45 in good health and CMV-seronegative. Sequencing was done on a sample of PBMCs.

CDR3 bases: TGTGCCAGCAGCTTAGGTAGCGTTATTCAGTACATC. Protein: CASSLGSVIQYI. The rearrangement joins TRBV7-2 to TRBJ2-4; D may be TRBD2 (5 bases). Per germline, CDR1 SGHTA and CDR2 FQGNSA. V was cut by 1 base and J by 10 bases, with 8 bases left in between. The CDR3 loop spans 12 amino acids.